These 24 T cell receptor beta chains came from one sample sequenced in a study of shared T cell receptors in the human thymus. Sequencing used immunoSEQ multiplex PCR; TCRdb keeps in-frame clones, though not all of them. The sample carries roughly 710,000 clones, 70% to 90% recorded once. The same sample was also used in a study of human thymus T cells.

Material for sequencing was thymocytes. These receptors were collected from a girl under three years old with a congenital heart defect.

The rearrangement joins TRBV5-1 to TRBJ2-1, with D possibly being TRBD2 (5 bases). CDR3 size: 16 residues. The V end lost 1 base, the J end lost 9 bases, and 20 bases lay between the germline ends. The germline gives CDR1 SGHRS, CDR2 YFSETQ. Here the CDR3 DNA reads TGCGCCAGCAGCTTGAGGGTGCGCCGAGGGCTTAGTGAGCAGTTCTTC. Translated, it gives CASSLRVRRGLSEQFF.

The rearrangement joins TRBV12-5 to TRBJ1-3, with D possibly TRBD1 on 6 matching bases. V gave up 6 bases and J gave up 0 bases, with 15 bases separating them. The CDR3 has 16 amino acids. The V gene's germline CDR1 is LGHNT and CDR2 FRNRAP. In nucleotides, the CDR3 is TGTGCTAGTGGCTCCCCACAGGGACCCTCTGGAAACACCATATATTTT. It is translated as CASGSPQGPSGNTIYF.

The chain links TRBV30 to TRBJ1-2; D perhaps matches TRBD1 (6 bases). CDR1 is GTSNPN, CDR2 SVGIG, per germline (reference sequence). The V end was cut by 7 bases, the J end by 4 bases, with 22 bases between. The CDR3 totals 15 residues. This CDR3 is CAYPRAGGAVYGYTF. The CDR3 bases are TGTGCCTACCCAAGGGCGGGGGGCGCCGTCTATGGCTACACCTTC.

The CDR3 reads CASSSRRDRKLRNTIYF. The CDR3 nucleotides read TGTGCCAGCAGCAGCCGGCGGGACAGGAAACTCCGAAACACCATATATTTT. The V and J genes are TRBV5-6 and TRBJ1-3; TRBD1 aligns across 8 bases. Germline values: CDR1 SGHDT, CDR2 YYEEEE. The CDR3 runs to 17 residues. With V trimmed by 4 bases and J by 5 bases, 14 bases remained unmatched. The variable domain in full, completed from reference TRBV5-6 and TRBJ1-3, reads DAGVTQSPTHLIKTRGQQVTLRCSPKSGHDTVSWYQQALGQGPQFIFQYYEEEERQRGNFPDRFSGHQFPNYSSELNVNALLLGDSALYLCASSSRRDRKLRNTIYFGEGSWLTVV.

The V call is TRBV9, the J call TRBJ2-7; D gene uncertain. The V gene lost 5 bases and the J gene lost 4 bases, with 16 bases spanning the gap. Germline values: CDR1 SGDLS, CDR2 YYNGEE. This CDR3 comprises 14 residues. The CDR3, as DNA: TGTGCCAGCAGTCCTCATAAGTCCAGATACGAGCAGTACTTC. Translation gives CASSPHKSRYEQYF.

The chain has TRBV25-1 and TRBJ1-4; TRBD1 matches at 9 bases. This CDR3 is 16 amino acids long. Trimming cost V 5 bases and J 3 bases; bases outside gene matches: 7. Germline V gives CDR1 MGHDK, CDR2 SYGVNS. CDR3 coding DNA: TGTGCCAGCAGTACGGGACAGGGAATGTCTAATGAAAAACTGTTTTTT. Translation: CASSTGQGMSNEKLFF.

CDR3: CASSLGGTGPYEQYF. In nucleotides, the CDR3 is TGTGCCAGCAGCTTGGGTGGGACAGGGCCCTACGAGCAGTACTTC. The chain couples TRBV5-8 to TRBJ2-7; 9 bases fit TRBD1. The germline V gene has CDR1 SGHTS and CDR2 YDEGEE. Trimming cost V 0 bases and J 2 bases; bases outside gene matches: 3. The CDR3 is 15 residues long.

The chain recombines TRBV29-1 with TRBJ2-2, with D unresolved. This CDR3 has 13 amino acids. CDR1 is SQVTM and CDR2 is ANQGSEA in the germline V gene. V was clipped by 4 bases and J by 0 bases, with 6 bases between them. The CDR3 reads CSVGGANTGELFF. CDR3 in DNA: TGCAGCGTTGGCGGAGCGAACACCGGGGAGCTGTTTTTT.

The chain is built from TRBV6-1 and TRBJ1-1, with D maybe TRBD1 (5 bases). CDR3 length: 12 residues. V was pared by 0 bases and J by 9 bases, with 8 bases between. Germline V gene sequence: CDR1 MNHNS, CDR2 SASEGT. The CDR3 DNA reads TGTGCCAGCAGTGAAGCGGGGGGTAAAGCTTTCTTT. It specifies CASSEAGGKAFF.

This sequence joins TRBV9 and TRBJ1-2; perhaps TRBD1 as D (6 bases). Trimming took off 3 bases at V and 6 bases at J, with 15 bases between the two ends. Germline loops: CDR1 SGDLS, CDR2 YYNGEE. CDR3 length: 14 residues. CDR3 DNA: TGTGCCAGCAGCGCGGTGGCAGGGGAAAATGGCTACACCTTC. This translates into CASSAVAGENGYTF.

This rearrangement joins TRBV5-3 to TRBJ1-2; the D gene is possibly TRBD1 (6 bases). TRBV5-3 has ORF status, its function being uncertain. The CDR3 consists of 17 residues. Trimming pared 3 bases from V and 2 bases from J, leaving 20 bases between. The CDR3 DNA sequence: TGTGCCAGAAGCTGCACGCCAATGAGACAGGCAAACTATGGCTACACCTTC. It specifies CARSCTPMRQANYGYTF.

In this sample, this clone turned up a few times. The V gene is TRBV5-3, the J gene TRBJ1-2; no definite D call. TRBV5-3 is filed as an ORF, its function uncertain. The V gene lost 4 bases and the J gene lost 3 bases, with 13 bases spanning the gap. This CDR3 is 14 amino acids long. In nucleotides, the CDR3 is TGTGCCAGAAGCCCCCGTTGGGAGGACTATGGCTACACCTTC. Amino acid sequence: CARSPRWEDYGYTF.

This chain links TRBV7-6 with TRBJ2-3; unclear D gene. The CDR3 spans 15 residues. V was trimmed by 5 bases and J by 0 bases, leaving 12 bases between them. Germline lookup yields CDR1 SGHVS and CDR2 FNYEAQ. Written as DNA, the CDR3 is TGTGCCAGCAGCCACTTATCCCACAGCACAGATACGCAGTATTTT. Its translation: CASSHLSHSTDTQYF.

The rearrangement joins TRBV7-8 to TRBJ2-5, with D uncertain. CDR3 length: 13 residues. Trimming took 3 bases from V and 3 from J, leaving 8 bases between them. CDR1 SGHVS and CDR2 FQNEAQ come from the germline V gene. The CDR3 protein is CASSFNTEETQYF. CDR3 in DNA: TGTGCCAGCAGCTTCAACACCGAAGAGACCCAGTACTTC.

The rearrangement links TRBV29-1 to TRBJ2-1, with 10 bases matching TRBD2. CDR3 size: 16 residues. J gave up 1 base and V 4 bases, and 7 bases lay outside the gene matches. The germline V gene encodes CDR1 SQVTM and CDR2 ANQGSEA. CDR3 residues: CSVASSGGPSYNEQFF. CDR3 DNA: TGCAGCGTTGCTTCTAGCGGGGGCCCTTCCTACAATGAGCAGTTCTTC.

This clone was counted only a few times. Here the CDR3 DNA reads TGTGCCAGCATCGGAGATACGCAGTATTTT. Protein product: CASIGDTQYF. The J gene is TRBJ2-3, the V gene TRBV6-5; D gene ambiguous. V lost 7 bases to trimming and J lost 5 bases, with 4 bases between them. Germline CDR1 reads MNHEY; CDR2 reads SVGAGI. The CDR3 is made up of 10 amino acids.

This rearrangement joins TRBV9 to TRBJ2-5; TRBD2 matches 8 bases. The V and J ends lost 0 bases and 5 bases, in that order; junction bases with no gene match: 12. The CDR3 runs to 17 residues. In germline, CDR1 is SGDLS, CDR2 YYNGEE. CDR3 sequence reads: CASSVAGGAGGQETQYF. The CDR3 DNA sequence: TGTGCCAGCAGCGTAGCCGGGGGGGCTGGAGGTCAGGAGACCCAGTACTTC.

V gene TRBV6-1 combines with J gene TRBJ2-1; no reliable D call. Trimming stripped 6 bases from V and 3 bases from J, with 3 bases between. CDR1 and CDR2 (germline): MNHNS, SASEGT. The CDR3 runs to 11 residues. DNA for the CDR3: TGTGCCAGCAGCTTCTACAATGAGCAGTTCTTC. This encodes CASSFYNEQFF.

The CDR3 is CASVSSRGVGTEAFF. CDR3 DNA sequence: TGTGCTAGTGTTTCGAGCAGGGGGGTTGGCACTGAAGCTTTCTTT. V and J are TRBV12-5 and TRBJ1-1, with TRBD1 matching 7 bases. V shed 7 bases and J 4 bases; nucleotides not matched to a gene: 12. CDR3 length: 15 amino acids. Looked up from germline, CDR1 is LGHNT and CDR2 is FRNRAP.

The V and J genes are TRBV19 and TRBJ2-7, with TRBD1 matching over 10 bases. V lost 4 bases and J lost 6; bases outside the gene matches: 12. CDR1 is LNHDA and CDR2 is SQIVND in the germline V gene (reference sequence). The CDR3 covers 16 residues. CDR3 coding DNA: TGTGCCAGTAGTAATTCGGTCGGGACAGGGGAAGGCGAGCAGTACTTC. Translated, it gives CASSNSVGTGEGEQYF.

The chain is built from TRBV7-2 and TRBJ2-4; the D is unclear. Germline V gene data show CDR1 as SGHTA and CDR2 as FQGNSA. The CDR3 sequence is 13 residues long. Trimming removed 3 bases at V and 4 bases at J, with 7 bases between. CDR3 sequence (DNA): TGTGCCAGCAGCTTCACTGTTAAAAACATTCAGTACTTC. Its translation: CASSFTVKNIQYF.

The DNA for the CDR3 is TGTGCCAGCAGCCTTACTGAGGGGGGGCTAGCGGGTAGTGAGACCCAGTACTTC. Translated: CASSLTEGGLAGSETQYF. V gene TRBV4-2 combines with J gene TRBJ2-5; 8 nucleotides line up with TRBD2. The germline gives CDR1 LGHNA, CDR2 YNFKEQ. This CDR3 is built from 18 residues. Trimming removed 4 bases from V and 5 bases from J; junction bases left unmatched: 18.

The rearrangement joins TRBV7-9 to TRBJ1-3; no clear D gene. Trimming took 1 base from V and 0 from J, leaving 4 bases between them. CDR1 is SEHNR, CDR2 FQNEAQ, per germline (reference sequence). This CDR3 contains 14 residues. In DNA form, the CDR3 reads TGTGCCAGCAGCTTAGTCAGCTCTGGAAACACCATATATTTT. It codes for CASSLVSSGNTIYF.

V is TRBV5-1 and J is TRBJ2-1; TRBD2 is a possible D gene (6 bases). Trimming shortened V by 6 bases and J by 7 bases, and 14 bases separated the two germline ends. The germline V gene encodes CDR1 SGHRS and CDR2 YFSETQ. This CDR3 is built from 13 residues. CDR3 region: CASTGLAWNEQFF. In DNA, the CDR3 is TGCGCCAGCACTGGGCTAGCGTGGAATGAGCAGTTCTTC.